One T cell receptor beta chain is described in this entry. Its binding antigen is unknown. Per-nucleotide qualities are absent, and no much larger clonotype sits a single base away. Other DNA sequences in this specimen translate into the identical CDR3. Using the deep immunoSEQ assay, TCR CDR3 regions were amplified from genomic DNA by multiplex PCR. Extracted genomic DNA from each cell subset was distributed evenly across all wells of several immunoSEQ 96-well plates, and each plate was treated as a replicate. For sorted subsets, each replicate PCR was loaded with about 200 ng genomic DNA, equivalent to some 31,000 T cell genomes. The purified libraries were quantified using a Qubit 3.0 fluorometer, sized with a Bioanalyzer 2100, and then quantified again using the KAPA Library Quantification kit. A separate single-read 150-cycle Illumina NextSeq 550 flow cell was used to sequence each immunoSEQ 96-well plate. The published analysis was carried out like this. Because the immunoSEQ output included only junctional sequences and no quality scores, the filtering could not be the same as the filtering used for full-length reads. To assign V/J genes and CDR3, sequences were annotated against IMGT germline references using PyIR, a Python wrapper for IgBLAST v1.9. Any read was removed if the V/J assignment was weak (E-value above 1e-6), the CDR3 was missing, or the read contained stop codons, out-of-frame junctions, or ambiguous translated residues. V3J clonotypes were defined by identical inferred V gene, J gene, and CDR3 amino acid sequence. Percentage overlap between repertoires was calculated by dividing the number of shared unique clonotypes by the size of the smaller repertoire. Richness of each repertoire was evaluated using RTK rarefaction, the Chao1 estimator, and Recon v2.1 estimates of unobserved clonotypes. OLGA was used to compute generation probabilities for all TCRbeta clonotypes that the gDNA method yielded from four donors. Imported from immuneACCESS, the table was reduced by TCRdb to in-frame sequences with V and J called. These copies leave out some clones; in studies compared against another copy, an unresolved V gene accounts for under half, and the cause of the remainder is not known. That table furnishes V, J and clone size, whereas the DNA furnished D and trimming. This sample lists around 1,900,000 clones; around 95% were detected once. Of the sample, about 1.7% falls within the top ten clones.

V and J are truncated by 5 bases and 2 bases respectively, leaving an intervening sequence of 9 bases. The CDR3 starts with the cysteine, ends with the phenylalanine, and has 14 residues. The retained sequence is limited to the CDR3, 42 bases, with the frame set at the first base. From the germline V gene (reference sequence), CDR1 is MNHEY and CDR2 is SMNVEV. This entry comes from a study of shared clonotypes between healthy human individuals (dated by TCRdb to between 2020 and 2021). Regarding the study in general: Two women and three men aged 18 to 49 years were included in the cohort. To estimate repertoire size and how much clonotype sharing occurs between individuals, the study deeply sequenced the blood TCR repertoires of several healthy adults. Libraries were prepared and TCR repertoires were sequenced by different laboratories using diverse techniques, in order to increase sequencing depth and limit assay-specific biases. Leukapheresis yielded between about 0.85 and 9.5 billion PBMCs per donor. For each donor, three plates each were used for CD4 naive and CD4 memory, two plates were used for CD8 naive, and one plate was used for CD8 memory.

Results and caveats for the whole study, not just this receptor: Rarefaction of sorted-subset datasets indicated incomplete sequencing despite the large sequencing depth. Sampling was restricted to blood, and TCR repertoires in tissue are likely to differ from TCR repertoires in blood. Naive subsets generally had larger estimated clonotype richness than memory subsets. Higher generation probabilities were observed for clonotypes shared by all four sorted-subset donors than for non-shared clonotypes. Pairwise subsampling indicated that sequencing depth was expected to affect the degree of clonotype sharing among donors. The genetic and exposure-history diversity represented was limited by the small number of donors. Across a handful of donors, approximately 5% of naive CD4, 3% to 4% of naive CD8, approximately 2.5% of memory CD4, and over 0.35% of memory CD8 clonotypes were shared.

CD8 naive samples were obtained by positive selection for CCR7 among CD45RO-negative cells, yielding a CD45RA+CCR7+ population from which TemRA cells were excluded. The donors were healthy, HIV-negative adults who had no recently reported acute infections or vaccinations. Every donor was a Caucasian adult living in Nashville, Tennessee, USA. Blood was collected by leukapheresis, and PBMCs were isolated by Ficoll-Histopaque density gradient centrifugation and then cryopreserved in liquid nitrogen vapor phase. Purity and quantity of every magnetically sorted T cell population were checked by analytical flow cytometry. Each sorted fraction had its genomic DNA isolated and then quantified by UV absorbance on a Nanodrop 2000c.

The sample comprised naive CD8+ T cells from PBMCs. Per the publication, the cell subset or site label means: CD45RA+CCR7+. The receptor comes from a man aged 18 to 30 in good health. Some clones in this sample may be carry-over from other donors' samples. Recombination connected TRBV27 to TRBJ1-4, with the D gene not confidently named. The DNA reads TGTGCCAGCAGTCTAAGGGCGACTAATGAAAAACTGTTTTTT. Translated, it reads CASSLRATNEKLFF.